This TCR beta chain was profiled in a study of CD8 T cells in Susac syndrome. Study-wide results and limits: That the number of individuals in its TCR sequencing and HLA analysis was relatively small was acknowledged by the study.

Negative isolation yielded the CD8+ and CD4+ T cells, while FACS enriched the TEMRA cells. Comment on this clonotype: What it recognizes is unknown.

RNA totalling about 0.45 to 1 ug underwent reverse transcription with random hexamers. From the immunoSEQ multiplex PCR reads, TCRdb called clonotypes with MiXCR, one entry per CDR3 protein. The sample lists about 150,000 distinct CDR3 sequences; roughly 94% were seen once. The V and J ends lost 8 bases and 7 bases respectively, with 9 bases between them. This CDR3 has 12 residues. The V gene's germline CDR1 is LNHDA and CDR2 SQIVND (reference sequence). Sequenced input: CD8+ T cells from PBMCs. This receptor was identified in a human donor with multiple sclerosis. V is TRBV19 and J is TRBJ1-6; D not certain. The DNA of the CDR3 is TGTGCCAGTTCGATCGGAAATTCACCCCTCCACTTT. This sequence encodes CASSIGNSPLHF.